A single sample gave rise to the 26 T cell receptor beta chains below, sequenced in a study of control samples from healthy donors and cancer patients. Sequencing used immunoSEQ multiplex PCR; TCRdb keeps in-frame clones, though not all of them. The sample contains under 4,000 clones, roughly 80% of which appear only once. The sample taken for sequencing was formalin-fixed, paraffin-embedded tissue. The receptors were gathered from a female donor with melanoma.

The chain joins TRBV27 to TRBJ1-4; 8 bases map to TRBD1. With V trimmed by 6 bases and J by 0 bases, 3 bases remained unmatched. This CDR3 contains 15 residues. Germline V gene data show CDR1 as MNHEY and CDR2 as SMNVEV (reference sequence). The DNA for the CDR3 is TGTGCCAGCAGGTCGACAGGGGCAACTAATGAAAAACTGTTTTTT. It translates to CASRSTGATNEKLFF.

This clone has a single count. The rearrangement uses TRBV2 and TRBJ1-3, with D uncertain. Germline-derived CDR1 and CDR2 are SNHLY and FYNNEI. The CDR3 contains 14 residues. Trimming left V 1 base short and J 1 base short, with 5 bases between. CDR3 sequence reads: CASSEGGSGNTIYF. In nucleotides, the CDR3 is TGTGCCAGCAGTGAAGGAGGGTCTGGAAACACCATATATTTT.

V is TRBV6-5 and J is TRBJ2-1; the D gene is possibly TRBD2 (5 bases). Germline lookup yields CDR1 MNHEY and CDR2 SVGAGI. The CDR3 runs to 13 residues. Trimming shortened V by 5 bases and J by 2 bases, and 7 bases separated the two germline ends. The CDR3, as DNA: TGTGCCAGCAGTACGAGGGCCTACAATGAGCAGTTCTTC. This gives the protein CASSTRAYNEQFF.

This clone appeared once. The junction does not match germline at one end; this may be a read error. The chain joins TRBV7-9 to TRBJ2-2; no clear D gene. The CDR3 length is 16 residues. Germline-derived CDR1 and CDR2 are SEHNR and FQNEAQ (reference sequence). Written as DNA, the CDR3 is TGTGCCAGTAGCTTACCAAGCGCAAACCCCGCCGGGGAGCTGTTTTTT. Amino acid sequence: CASSLPSANPAGELFF. The variable domain in full, with the rest retrieved from reference TRBV7-9 and TRBJ2-2, is DTGVSQNPRHKITKRGQNVTFRCDPISEHNRLYWYRQTLGQGPEFLTYFQNEAQLEKSRLLSDRFSAERPKGSFSTLEIQRTEQGDSAMYLCASSLPSANPAGELFFGEGSRLTVL.

This sequence joins TRBV19 and TRBJ2-7; TRBD1 matches 8 bases. J lost 3 bases, V lost 6 bases, and 10 bases had no gene match. The CDR3 runs 15 residues. Germline CDR1 and CDR2: LNHDA and SQIVND (reference sequence). The CDR3 region has the DNA TGTGCCAGTAGGACCCAAGGGACAGGTTACTACGAGCAGTACTTC. Its protein product is CASRTQGTGYYEQYF.

V and J are TRBV13 and TRBJ2-7; D is possibly TRBD2 (6 bases). Germline V gives CDR1 PRHDT, CDR2 FYEKMQ (reference sequence). V was trimmed by 0 bases and J by 5 bases, leaving 8 bases between them. The CDR3 loop spans 13 amino acids. CDR3 DNA: TGTGCCAGCAGCTTAGGCTGGGGGGACGAGCAGTACTTC. This gives the protein CASSLGWGDEQYF.

The rearrangement links TRBV6-5 to TRBJ1-1; D not certain. CDR3 length: 12 amino acids. Germline CDR1 is MNHEY and CDR2 is SVGAGI. The V end lost 8 bases, the J end lost 5 bases, and 12 bases lay between the germline ends. This CDR3 reads CASLSDLTEAFF. CDR3 DNA sequence: TGTGCCAGCCTTTCCGACCTAACTGAAGCTTTCTTT.

The chain is built from TRBV6-5 and TRBJ2-5; unclear D gene. The end of the DNA aligns better with TRBJ2-7, so the J call may be wrong. The CDR3 extends over 14 amino acids. Germline V lookup: CDR1 MNHEY, CDR2 SVGAGI. CDR3 nucleotide sequence: TGTGCCAGCAGTCCTGCCGGAACAGACTACGAGCAGTACTTC. As protein: CASSPAGTDYEQYF.

The J gene is TRBJ2-7, the V gene TRBV7-9; D remains ambiguous. V lost 1 base and J lost 2, with 9 bases in between. The germline CDR1 and CDR2 sequences are SEHNR and FQNEAQ (reference sequence). The CDR3 loop spans 14 amino acids. The CDR3 DNA reads TGTGCCAGCAGCTTAGACAGCGTCGCCTACGAGCAGTACTTC. Its protein is CASSLDSVAYEQYF.

V and J are TRBV4-2 and TRBJ2-7; perhaps D is TRBD1 or TRBD2 (5 bases each). Trimming left V 0 bases short and J 2 bases short, with 11 bases between. The CDR3 extends over 15 amino acids. Germline-derived CDR1 and CDR2 are LGHNA and YNFKEQ. The CDR3 coding sequence is TGTGCCAGCAGCCAAGATGGGGGTTATACCTACGAGCAGTACTTC. Translated: CASSQDGGYTYEQYF.

The V and J genes are TRBV7-3 and TRBJ2-1; TRBD2 might be the D (5 bases). CDR3 length equals 13 residues. Looked up from germline, CDR1 is SGHTA and CDR2 is FQGTGA. Trimming removed 4 bases at V and 8 bases at J, with 12 bases between. The chain's CDR3 is CASSYHGMDEQFF. The DNA of the CDR3 is TGTGCCAGCAGCTACCACGGGATGGATGAGCAGTTCTTC.

This chain links TRBV18 with TRBJ2-2; D gene unclear. CDR3 length: 13 amino acids. Per germline, CDR1 KGHSH and CDR2 LQKENI. V lost 8 bases to trimming and J lost 2 bases, with 9 bases between them. Written as DNA, the CDR3 is TGTGCCAGCATGAGAAGTAACACCGGGGAGCTGTTTTTT. Encoded protein: CASMRSNTGELFF.

The chain combines TRBV7-9 with TRBJ2-1; no reliable D call. Trimming took off 10 bases at V and 6 bases at J, with 10 bases between the two ends. The germline CDR1 and CDR2 sequences are SEHNR and FQNEAQ (reference sequence). The CDR3 is 11 amino acids. CDR3 protein: CATTDTNEQFF. In nucleotides, the CDR3 is TGTGCCACCACAGATACCAATGAGCAGTTCTTC.

The chain has TRBV28 and TRBJ2-7, with D unresolved. In germline, CDR1 is MDHEN, CDR2 SYDVKM. This CDR3 is 13 amino acids long. Trimming removed 2 bases from V and 2 bases from J, with 7 bases in between. CDR3 amino acids: CASSLPATYEQYF. Here the CDR3 DNA reads TGTGCCAGCAGTTTACCGGCGACCTACGAGCAGTACTTC. The whole variable domain, filled in from reference TRBV28 and TRBJ2-7, reads DVKVTQSSRYLVKRTGEKVFLECVQDMDHENMFWYRQDPGLGLRLIYFSYDVKMKEKGDIPEGYSVSREKKERFSLILESASTNQTSMYLCASSLPATYEQYFGPGTRLTVT.

The chain uses TRBV6-2 or TRBV6-3 and TRBJ1-2, with D possibly matching TRBD1 (5 bases). The germline V gene encodes CDR1 MNHEY and CDR2 SVGEGT. The V end was cut by 6 bases, the J end by 2 bases, with 10 bases between. CDR3 length: 13 residues. This CDR3 reads CASSLTENYGYTF. CDR3 nucleotides: TGTGCCAGCAGCTTGACAGAGAACTATGGCTACACCTTC.

The chain has TRBV11-2 and TRBJ2-2; 16 bases are a match to TRBD2. With V trimmed by 6 bases and J by 1 base, 5 bases remained unmatched. The CDR3 extends over 18 amino acids. Germline V gene sequence: CDR1 SGHAT, CDR2 FQNNGV. CDR3 residues: CASSKGLAGGQNTGELFF. DNA for the CDR3: TGTGCCAGCAGTAAGGGACTAGCGGGAGGGCAGAACACCGGGGAGCTGTTTTTT.

The V gene is TRBV4-3, the J gene TRBJ2-7, with 9 positions matching TRBD2. The V gene's germline CDR1 is LGHNA and CDR2 YSLEER. The CDR3 is 17 residues long. Germline trimming cut 0 bases from V and 0 bases from J; bases unmatched to any gene: 6. The CDR3 DNA reads as TGCGCCAGCAGCCAAGATTTGGCTAGCGGGAACTCCTACGAGCAGTACTTC. Translated, it gives CASSQDLASGNSYEQYF.

The CDR3 loop reads CASSPRDSTNEKLFF. DNA for the CDR3: TGTGCCAGCAGCCCCCGGGATTCAACTAATGAAAAACTGTTTTTT. The rearrangement links TRBV7-6 to TRBJ1-4; D is ambiguous. The CDR3 has 15 residues. Trimming removed 5 bases at V and 0 bases at J, with 10 bases between. Germline V gene sequence: CDR1 SGHVS, CDR2 FNYEAQ.

CDR3 sequence reads: CASSIDLGAGKRGSIQYF. Here the CDR3 DNA reads TGTGCCAGTAGTATAGATCTCGGTGCAGGGAAGCGTGGGAGCATTCAGTACTTC. V gene TRBV19 combines with J gene TRBJ2-4, with D perhaps TRBD1 or TRBD2 (5 bases each). CDR3 length: 18 amino acids. V was trimmed by 0 bases and J by 9 bases, leaving 24 bases between them. Per germline, CDR1 LNHDA and CDR2 SQIVND (reference sequence).

CDR3 region: CASSGTYNEQFF. The CDR3 bases are TGTGCCAGCAGCGGGACTTACAATGAGCAGTTCTTC. The rearrangement links TRBV9 to TRBJ2-1, with D perhaps TRBD2 (5 bases). CDR1 and CDR2 (germline): SGDLS, YYNGEE. The V end was cut by 3 bases, the J end by 4 bases, with 5 bases between. The CDR3 totals 12 residues. The whole variable domain, filled in from reference TRBV9 and TRBJ2-1, reads DSGVTQTPKHLITATGQRVTLRCSPRSGDLSVYWYQQSLDQGLQFLIQYYNGEERAKGNILERFSAQQFPDLHSELNLSSLELGDSALYFCASSGTYNEQFFGPGTRLTVL.

This rearrangement joins TRBV19 to TRBJ2-5; 7 bases align to TRBD2. The CDR3 is made up of 15 amino acids. Germline CDR1 LNHDA, CDR2 SQIVND (reference sequence). J lost 7 bases, V lost 4 bases, and 12 bases had no gene match. The CDR3 DNA follows: TGTGCCAGTAGTACCGTGGGAGGGTCCGAGGGGACCCAGTACTTC. Protein: CASSTVGGSEGTQYF.

This clone was observed once. This chain uses TRBV15 with TRBJ2-3; TRBD1 matches at 9 bases. Germline CDR1 and CDR2: LNHNV and YYDKDF (reference sequence). This CDR3 has 19 residues. The J segment lost 4 bases and the V segment lost 0 bases, leaving 14 bases of the junction unmatched. The CDR3 region has the DNA TGTGCCACCAGCAGAGATCCGGGACAGGGATGGCTTGTAGCAGATACGCAGTATTTT. Translation: CATSRDPGQGWLVADTQYF.

In its sample, this clone ranks as large. This chain connects TRBV6-5 to TRBJ2-2; a possible D gene is TRBD1 (6 bases). Germline V lookup: CDR1 MNHEY, CDR2 SVGAGI. V dropped 3 bases and J dropped 1 base, with 12 bases sitting between them. CDR3 size: 16 residues. CDR3 residues: CASSYLGQRNTGELFF. The CDR3, as DNA: TGTGCCAGCAGTTATCTGGGACAACGGAACACCGGGGAGCTGTTTTTT.

The chain employs TRBV7-2 and TRBJ1-4; no clear D gene. The CDR3 is 15 residues long. Trimming shortened V by 1 base and J by 8 bases, and 14 bases separated the two germline ends. The germline CDR1 and CDR2 sequences are SGHTA and FQGNSA. In nucleotides, the CDR3 is TGTGCCAGCAGCTTAGTTTCCGGCCCCGGAGAAAAACTGTTTTTT. Translated, it gives CASSLVSGPGEKLFF.

V usage is TRBV5-6 and J usage is TRBJ1-2; a possible D gene is TRBD1 (6 bases). Per the germline V gene, CDR1 is SGHDT and CDR2 is YYEEEE. Trimming shortened V by 4 bases and J by 8 bases, and 21 bases separated the two germline ends. This CDR3 has 15 residues. The DNA for the CDR3 is TGTGCCAGCAGCGCTGCGGGGCAGGGGTCGAGGGGCTACACCTTC. Encoded protein: CASSAAGQGSRGYTF.

This clone was picked up a small number of times. The V call is TRBV5-6, the J call TRBJ2-5; 10 bases are a match to TRBD2. CDR3 length: 14 residues. With 4 bases clipped from V and 5 bases from J, the junction kept 5 bases outside the gene matches. Germline CDR1 reads SGHDT; CDR2 reads YYEEEE. This CDR3 reads CASSLAGVVETQYF. The CDR3 DNA follows: TGTGCCAGCAGCCTAGCGGGAGTCGTTGAGACCCAGTACTTC.